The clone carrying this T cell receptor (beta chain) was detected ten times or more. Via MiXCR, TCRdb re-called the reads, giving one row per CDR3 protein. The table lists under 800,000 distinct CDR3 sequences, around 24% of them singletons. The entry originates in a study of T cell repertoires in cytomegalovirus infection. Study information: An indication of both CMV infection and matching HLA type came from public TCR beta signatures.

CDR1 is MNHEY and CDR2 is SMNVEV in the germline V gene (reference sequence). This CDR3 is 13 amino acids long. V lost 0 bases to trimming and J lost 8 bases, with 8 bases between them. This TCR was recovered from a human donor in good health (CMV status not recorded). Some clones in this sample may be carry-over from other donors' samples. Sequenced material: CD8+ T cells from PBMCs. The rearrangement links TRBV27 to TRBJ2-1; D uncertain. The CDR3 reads CASSLSTGYEQFF. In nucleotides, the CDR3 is TGTGCCAGCAGTTTATCGACCGGGTATGAGCAGTTCTTC.